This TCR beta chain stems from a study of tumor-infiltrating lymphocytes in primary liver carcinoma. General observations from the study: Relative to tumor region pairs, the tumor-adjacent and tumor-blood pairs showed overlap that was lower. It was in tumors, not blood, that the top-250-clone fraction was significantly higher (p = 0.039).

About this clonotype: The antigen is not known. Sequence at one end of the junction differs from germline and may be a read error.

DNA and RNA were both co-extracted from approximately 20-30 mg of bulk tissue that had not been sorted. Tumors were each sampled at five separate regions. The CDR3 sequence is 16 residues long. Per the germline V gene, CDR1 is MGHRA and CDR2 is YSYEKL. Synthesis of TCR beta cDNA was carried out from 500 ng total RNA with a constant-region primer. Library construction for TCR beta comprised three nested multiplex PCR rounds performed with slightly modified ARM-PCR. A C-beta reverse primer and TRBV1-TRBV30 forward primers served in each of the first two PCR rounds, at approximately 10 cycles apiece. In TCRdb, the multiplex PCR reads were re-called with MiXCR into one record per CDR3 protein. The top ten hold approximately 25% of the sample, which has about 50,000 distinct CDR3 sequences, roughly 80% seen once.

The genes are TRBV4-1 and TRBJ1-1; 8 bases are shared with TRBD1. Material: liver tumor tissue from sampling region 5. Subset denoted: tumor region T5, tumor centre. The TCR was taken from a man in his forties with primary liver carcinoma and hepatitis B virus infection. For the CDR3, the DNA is TGTGCCAGCAGTCAAGGTGACAGGGGAAGGGACACTCAAGCTTTCTTT. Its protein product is CASSQGDRGRDTQAFF.